These 31 T cell receptor beta chains share one sample of origin, sequenced in a study of follicular helper T cells after annual influenza vaccination. Some clones are missing from TCRdb's copy, which holds only in-frame ones; the method was immunoSEQ multiplex PCR. In the table there are about 10,000 clones, 81% of which are singletons. Time point given: 2015-2016 season, pre-vaccination. Source: CXCR5+ CD38- circulating T follicular helper cells from blood, taken on the day of influenza vaccination. Described subset: circulating Tfh, non-naive CD4+CXCR5+PD-1+ (ICOS+CD38+ or ICOS-CD38-). These receptor sequences come from an adult who received the influenza vaccine.

This sequence joins TRBV27 and TRBJ2-5; D unclear. Germline CDR1 reads MNHEY; CDR2 reads SMNVEV (reference sequence). The CDR3 totals 14 residues. V was trimmed by 4 bases and J by 1 base, leaving 10 bases between them. Here the CDR3 DNA reads TGTGCCAGCAGTTCTCTTGGAGCCCAAGAGACCCAGTACTTC. Protein product: CASSSLGAQETQYF.

This chain links TRBV6-6 with TRBJ1-5, with TRBD1 identical over 7 bases. The length of the CDR3 is 13 residues. V was pared by 7 bases and J by 5 bases, with 5 bases of the junction left unmatched. Germline V gene data show CDR1 as MNHNY and CDR2 as SVGAGI (reference sequence). The CDR3 spells CASTDRADQPQHF. DNA of the CDR3: TGTGCCAGCACCGACAGGGCAGATCAGCCCCAGCATTTT.

CDR3 residues: CASTGTWQPGFF. The CDR3 DNA reads TGTGCCAGTACAGGTACTTGGCAGCCTGGGTTCTTC. The chain joins TRBV28 to TRBJ2-1; maybe TRBD1 (5 bases). Looked up from germline, CDR1 is MDHEN and CDR2 is SYDVKM. The V end lost 9 bases, the J end lost 15 bases, and 21 bases lay between the germline ends. This CDR3 has 12 amino acids.

This rearrangement joins TRBV28 to TRBJ1-5; 9 bases fit TRBD1. This CDR3 spans 16 amino acids. The ends lost 0 bases at V and 2 bases at J; junction bases unmatched: 2. Per the germline V gene, CDR1 is MDHEN and CDR2 is SYDVKM. In nucleotides, the CDR3 is TGTGCCAGCAGTTTATGGGGACAGGGAGGCAATCAGCCCCAGCATTTT. The encoded protein is CASSLWGQGGNQPQHF.

This clone appeared a few times. The CDR3: CASRPGQGVGEKLFF. As DNA, the CDR3 is TGTGCCAGCAGACCCGGACAGGGGGTTGGTGAAAAACTGTTTTTT. V usage is TRBV6-5 and J usage is TRBJ1-4; 10 nucleotides agree with TRBD1. The germline V gene encodes CDR1 MNHEY and CDR2 SVGAGI. The CDR3 runs 15 residues. Trimming at V came to 6 bases and at J to 7 bases, leaving 8 bases not matched to a gene.

The chain employs TRBV28 and TRBJ1-2, with 7 bases fitting TRBD1. The ends lost 8 bases at V and 1 base at J; junction bases unmatched: 7. The length of the CDR3 is 14 residues. Per germline, CDR1 MDHEN and CDR2 SYDVKM. The CDR3 DNA is TGTGCCAGCGAGAGACAGGGATTTAACTATGGCTACACCTTC. Its translation is CASERQGFNYGYTF.

The chain employs TRBV2 and TRBJ2-7; TRBD1 or TRBD2 may be the D gene (5 bases each). V shed 2 bases and J shed 5 bases, with 19 bases lying between them. This CDR3 has 16 amino acids. Germline CDR1 and CDR2: SNHLY and FYNNEI. This chain's CDR3 is CASSEYGWSGRNEQYF. CDR3 DNA sequence: TGTGCCAGCAGTGAATATGGATGGTCAGGGAGAAACGAGCAGTACTTC.

The gene calls are TRBV27 and TRBJ2-1, with a weak D call TRBD2 (7 bases). The CDR3 sequence is 16 residues long. CDR1 and CDR2 (germline): MNHEY, SMNVEV (reference sequence). Deletions cut 6 bases from V and 5 bases from J, with 20 bases between. CDR3 in DNA: TGTGCCAGCAGACACGGGGGGCGGACCCTGCACAATGAGCAGTTCTTC. This codes for CASRHGGRTLHNEQFF.

J is TRBJ1-2 and V is TRBV30; D call uncertain. The CDR3 is 11 amino acids. Trimming took 3 bases from V and 5 from J, leaving 7 bases between them. Germline V gene lookup returns CDR1 GTSNPN and CDR2 SVGIG (reference sequence). CDR3 coding DNA: TGTGCCTGGAGCCCGGGGTATGGCTACACCTTC. As protein: CAWSPGYGYTF.

CDR3 sequence: CASSIDGTRGLYEQYF. In DNA, the CDR3 is TGTGCCAGTAGTATAGATGGGACCCGGGGACTCTACGAGCAGTACTTC. V and J are TRBV19 and TRBJ2-7; TRBD2 might be the D (6 bases). CDR1 LNHDA and CDR2 SQIVND come from the germline V gene (reference sequence). Trimming cost V 0 bases and J 3 bases, with 15 bases left between them. CDR3 length: 16 residues.

The rearrangement joins TRBV6-1 to TRBJ1-5; D is perhaps TRBD1 (5 bases). Trimming pared 3 bases from V and 10 bases from J, leaving 13 bases between. The CDR3 has 13 amino acids. CDR1 is MNHNS and CDR2 is SASEGT in the germline V gene. CDR3 region: CASSDGTDLPQHF. The CDR3 DNA follows: TGTGCCAGCAGTGACGGGACGGACCTTCCCCAGCATTTT.

This chain links TRBV19 with TRBJ1-6, with D unclear. Trimming took 2 bases from V and 5 from J, leaving 16 bases between them. Germline-derived CDR1 and CDR2 are LNHDA and SQIVND (reference sequence). This CDR3 is built from 17 residues. The CDR3 sequence: CASSIPRRGKDNSPLHF. In nucleotides, the CDR3 is TGTGCCAGTAGTATACCACGGCGAGGGAAAGATAATTCACCCCTCCACTTT.

The CDR3 spells CASSQGQGLNTIYF. The CDR3 DNA reads as TGCGCCAGCAGCCAGGGACAGGGATTGAACACCATATATTTT. The chain recombines TRBV4-1 with TRBJ1-3; 9 positions agree with TRBD1. The junction had 4 bases not matched to a gene; V was cut back by 3 bases and J by 7 bases. The CDR3 is made up of 14 amino acids. Germline CDR1 MGHRA, CDR2 YSYEKL.

The rearrangement links TRBV7-6 to TRBJ1-4; D may be TRBD1 (6 bases). Deletions cut 0 bases from V and 5 bases from J, with 10 bases between. The CDR3 sequence is 15 residues long. Germline V lookup: CDR1 SGHVS, CDR2 FNYEAQ. This CDR3 reads CASSLAVDRNEKLFF. As DNA, the CDR3 is TGTGCCAGCAGCTTAGCGGTGGACAGAAATGAAAAACTGTTTTTT.

The chain employs TRBV6-1 and TRBJ2-7; TRBD1 matches at 9 bases. CDR1 and CDR2 (germline): MNHNS, SASEGT. There are 14 residues in the CDR3. V gave up 6 bases and J gave up 0 bases; unmatched junction bases: 3. This CDR3 is CASSRDRVSYEQYF. For the CDR3, the DNA is TGTGCCAGCAGCCGGGACAGGGTCTCCTACGAGCAGTACTTC.

The chain uses TRBV5-1 and TRBJ2-5; the D gene is possibly TRBD1 (7 bases). V shed 4 bases and J shed 4 bases, with 14 bases lying between them. The CDR3 spans 14 residues. CDR1 SGHRS and CDR2 YFSETQ come from the germline V gene. The CDR3 sequence is CASSGGGLRETQYF. The CDR3 DNA reads as TGCGCCAGCAGCGGAGGGGGCCTTAGAGAGACCCAGTACTTC.

The V gene is TRBV4-2, the J gene TRBJ1-1, with D uncertain. Germline V gene sequence: CDR1 LGHNA, CDR2 YNFKEQ. V lost 0 bases and J 5 bases, leaving 10 bases between the germline ends. This CDR3 spans 14 amino acids. The CDR3 sequence: CASSQDPTGTEAFF. DNA of the CDR3: TGTGCCAGCAGCCAAGATCCGACGGGGACTGAAGCTTTCTTT.

The rearrangement joins TRBV10-1 to TRBJ2-1, with 8 bases that match TRBD2. The CDR3 runs 13 residues. The V gene end was trimmed by 2 bases and the J gene end by 9 bases; junction bases not matched to a gene: 3. CDR1 and CDR2 (germline): WNHNN, SYGVQD (reference sequence). The CDR3 DNA follows: TGCGCCAGCAGTGAGGCGGGAGGTGGTGAGCAGTTCTTC. Its translation: CASSEAGGGEQFF.

The chain has TRBV4-3 and TRBJ1-2; weak D call: TRBD1 (5 bases). The germline CDR1 and CDR2 sequences are LGHNA and YSLEER. The CDR3 loop spans 17 amino acids. Trimming cost V 4 bases and J 8 bases, with 26 bases left between them. CDR3 DNA: TGCGCCAGCAGCCTCAGACAGACCACCAACCTTGGGGGAGGCTACACCTTC. Translation gives CASSLRQTTNLGGGYTF.

The gene calls are TRBV5-1 and TRBJ1-6, with unresolved D. The germline V gene encodes CDR1 SGHRS and CDR2 YFSETQ. This CDR3 is 15 amino acids long. V lost 0 bases, J lost 3 bases, and 7 bases lay in between. CDR3 loop: CASSLGPNYNSPLHF. The CDR3 coding sequence is TGCGCCAGCAGCTTGGGGCCTAACTATAATTCACCCCTCCACTTT.

This chain uses TRBV10-3 with TRBJ1-2; 8 bases align to TRBD1. The CDR3 has 14 amino acids. Germline loops: CDR1 ENHRY, CDR2 SYGVKD. V lost 4 bases to trimming and J lost 3 bases; unmatched junction nucleotides: 4. This chain's CDR3 is CAISGDRGDYGYTF. The CDR3 DNA is TGTGCCATCAGTGGTGACAGGGGTGACTATGGCTACACCTTC.

This clone was seen only a few times. For the CDR3, the DNA is TGTGCCACTCGTGACGGGAGCTCCTATAATTCACCCCTCCACTTT. Residues: CATRDGSSYNSPLHF. The chain couples TRBV19 to TRBJ1-6; D is undetermined. Germline V gives CDR1 LNHDA, CDR2 SQIVND (reference sequence). There are 15 residues in the CDR3. Between the trimmed V and J ends, which lost 10 bases and 0 bases, there was a span of 13 bases.

The J gene is TRBJ2-1, the V gene TRBV11-2, with TRBD1 matching over 7 bases. Germline CDR1 SGHAT, CDR2 FQNNGV. CDR3 length: 13 residues. V was pared by 0 bases and J by 10 bases, with 3 bases of the junction left unmatched. The CDR3 bases are TGTGCCAGCAGCTTAGACCGACAGGGAGAGCAGTTCTTC. Its translation is CASSLDRQGEQFF.

This chain uses TRBV5-6 with TRBJ2-2, with TRBD1 identical over 10 bases. The CDR3 runs to 18 residues. V gave up 4 bases and J gave up 6 bases; unmatched junction bases: 15. Germline V gene sequence: CDR1 SGHDT, CDR2 YYEEEE. CDR3 nucleotides: TGTGCCAGCAGCGTCCCCGTACTCGGGGGACAGGGGTCCGGGGAGCTGTTTTTT. The encoded protein is CASSVPVLGGQGSGELFF.

This clone was seen a handful of times. The CDR3 spells CAIRAGTGEKGEQYF. The CDR3 DNA is TGTGCCATCAGGGCCGGGACAGGGGAAAAGGGCGAGCAGTACTTC. V gene TRBV10-3 combines with J gene TRBJ2-7; 10 bases are a match to TRBD1. From germline, CDR1 is ENHRY and CDR2 SYGVKD. The V and J ends lost 6 bases and 6 bases, in that order; junction bases with no gene match: 11. This CDR3 comprises 15 residues.

The chain uses TRBV7-2 and TRBJ2-7; possible D gene TRBD1, 5 bases. This CDR3 region has 15 residues. Germline assignment: CDR1 SGHTA and CDR2 FQGNSA. Trimming cost V 5 bases and J 1 base, with 15 bases left between them. The CDR3 loop is CASSITAQGSYEQYF. The CDR3 DNA reads as TGTGCCAGCAGCATTACCGCCCAGGGATCCTACGAGCAGTACTTC.

V gene TRBV28 combines with J gene TRBJ2-1; the match to TRBD2 covers 9 bases. The CDR3 length is 17 residues. With 5 bases clipped from V and 2 bases from J, the junction kept 10 bases outside the gene matches. Germline CDR1 MDHEN, CDR2 SYDVKM. For the CDR3, the DNA is TGTGCCAGCAGTCCCACCGGGACTAGCTCTACCTACAATGAGCAGTTCTTC. It is translated as CASSPTGTSSTYNEQFF.

The rearrangement joins TRBV5-4 to TRBJ2-7, with 8 bases that match TRBD1. The CDR3 extends over 14 amino acids. J was trimmed by 2 bases and V by 6 bases; bases with no gene match: 7. Germline V lookup: CDR1 SGHNT, CDR2 YYREEE (reference sequence). This CDR3 is CASMPGTGAYEQYF. The CDR3 DNA follows: TGTGCCAGCATGCCAGGGACAGGCGCCTACGAGCAGTACTTC.

J is TRBJ2-6 and V is TRBV5-3, with D possibly matching TRBD2 (6 bases). TRBV5-3 is placed among ORFs of uncertain function. V lost 5 bases and J 8 bases, leaving 29 bases between the germline ends. The CDR3 totals 19 residues. The CDR3: CARSSAFRGSPPGSNVLTF. The CDR3, as DNA: TGTGCCAGAAGTTCCGCATTCCGGGGGTCCCCTCCTGGATCCAACGTCCTGACTTTC.

V usage is TRBV27 and J usage is TRBJ2-1, with D maybe TRBD2 (6 bases). Germline CDR1 MNHEY, CDR2 SMNVEV (reference sequence). The CDR3 sequence is 16 residues long. Trimming took 4 bases from V and 3 from J, leaving 16 bases between them. This CDR3 reads CASSYDRDSLYNEQFF. The CDR3 nucleotides read TGTGCCAGCAGTTACGACCGGGACTCCCTCTACAATGAGCAGTTCTTC.

The sample holds one count of this clone. The genes are TRBV9 and TRBJ2-7; D possibly corresponds to TRBD2 (6 bases). Deletions cut 0 bases from V and 0 bases from J, with 10 bases between. In germline, CDR1 is SGDLS, CDR2 YYNGEE. The CDR3 runs to 15 residues. For the CDR3, the DNA is TGTGCCAGCAGCGTAGGGAGGGCTCACTCCTACGAGCAGTACTTC. It codes for CASSVGRAHSYEQYF.